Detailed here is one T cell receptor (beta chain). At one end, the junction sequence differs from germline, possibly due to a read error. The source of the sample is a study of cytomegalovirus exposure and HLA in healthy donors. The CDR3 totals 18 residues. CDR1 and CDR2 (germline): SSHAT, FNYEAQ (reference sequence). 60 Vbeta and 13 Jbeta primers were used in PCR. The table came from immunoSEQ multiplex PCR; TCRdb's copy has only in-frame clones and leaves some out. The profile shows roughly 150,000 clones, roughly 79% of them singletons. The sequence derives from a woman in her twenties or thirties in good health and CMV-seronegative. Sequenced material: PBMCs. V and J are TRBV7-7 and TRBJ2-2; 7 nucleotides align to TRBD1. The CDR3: CASSLTPPGQINTGELFF. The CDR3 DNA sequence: TGTGCTAGCAGCTTAACGCCCCCGGGACAGATAAACACCGGGGAGCTGTTTTTT.